These T cell receptor beta chains were read from a single sample in a study of OX40 agonist ivuxolimab in advanced cancers. Using immunoSEQ multiplex PCR, the repertoire was profiled, and TCRdb retains in-frame clones only, with some absent. The sample shows tens of thousands of clones, over 75% of them seen only once. Sample: CD4+ or CD8+ T cells sorted from blood, taken in a trial of the OX40 agonist ivuxolimab. These receptor sequences come from an adult with an advanced solid tumor such as melanoma, head and neck, liver or kidney cancer. The CDR3 runs from the conserved cysteine through the conserved F or W. A D gene is named only where the DNA matches it firmly. Expanded clones get a size class; other rows say once, few or many, or leave the size out.

>-|TRBJ1-1|TRBV9|-
CASSVNPLNTEAFF
TGTGCCAGCAGCGTAAATCCCTTGAACACTGAAGCTTTCTTT
>-|TRBJ1-1|TRBV28|-
CASRETGLPEAFF
TGTGCCAGCAGGGAAACAGGGCTCCCTGAAGCTTTCTTT
>-|TRBJ1-2|TRBV4-1|TRBD1
CASSHPTGSNDYYGYTF
TGCGCCAGCAGCCACCCGACAGGGTCGAATGATTACTATGGCTACACCTTC
>-|TRBJ2-3|TRBV5-4|-
CASSSEGGGTDTQYF
TGTGCCAGCAGTTCCGAGGGGGGGGGCACAGATACGCAGTATTTT
>-|TRBJ2-1|TRBV13|-
CASSLGEEQFF
TGTGCCAGCAGCTTAGGTGAAGAGCAGTTCTTC
>-|TRBJ2-2|TRBV4-3|-
CASSLEQVGWTGELFF
TGCGCCAGCAGCCTAGAGCAAGTGGGTTGGACCGGGGAGCTGTTTTTT
>-|TRBJ1-1|TRBV27|-
CASSPDLAISHTEAFF
TGTGCCAGCAGTCCCGACCTAGCAATTTCGCACACTGAAGCTTTCTTT
>-|TRBJ2-2|TRBV7-8|TRBD1
CASSSSYRGKGTGELFF
TGTGCCAGCAGCTCATCGTACAGGGGGAAGGGGACCGGGGAGCTGTTTTTT
>-|TRBJ2-3|TRBV5-1|-
CASSLRADTQYF
TGCGCCAGCAGCTTAAGGGCAGATACGCAGTATTTT
>once|TRBJ2-3|TRBV28|-
CASREDFSNPTTDTQYF
TGTGCCAGCAGAGAAGATTTCTCCAATCCGACCACAGATACGCAGTATTTT
>-|TRBJ2-7|TRBV28|TRBD2
CASSGLQRERSYEQYF
TGTGCCAGCAGTGGGCTCCAGCGGGAACGGTCCTACGAGCAGTACTTC
>-|TRBJ2-5|TRBV28|TRBD2
CASSFKGLAGGVKTQYF
TGTGCCAGCAGTTTCAAGGGACTAGCGGGGGGGGTGAAGACCCAGTACTTC
>few|TRBJ1-2|TRBV7-8|TRBD1
CASSSWDSMLANYGYTF
TGTGCCAGCAGCAGCTGGGACAGTATGCTTGCTAACTATGGCTACACCTTC
>-|TRBJ1-1|TRBV6-5|-
CASSYEGGGLNTEAFF
TGTGCCAGCAGTTACGAGGGCGGGGGTCTGAACACTGAAGCTTTCTTT
>-|TRBJ1-1|TRBV11-2|-
CASRAMATEAFF
TGTGCCAGCAGGGCAATGGCCACTGAAGCTTTCTTT
>-|TRBJ2-1|TRBV7-6|TRBD2
CASSSSSGGSYNEQFF
TGTGCCAGCAGCTCCTCTAGCGGGGGGTCCTACAATGAGCAGTTCTTC
>-|TRBJ2-1|TRBV6-1|TRBD2
CASSEGRLAGVSEQFF
TGTGCCAGCAGTGAAGGGAGACTAGCGGGAGTCTCTGAGCAGTTCTTC
>-|TRBJ2-1|TRBV7-9|-
CASSFNEQFF
TGTGCCAGCAGCTTCAATGAGCAGTTCTTC
>-|TRBJ2-3|TRBV5-1|TRBD1
CASSEGTASTDTQYF
TGCGCCAGCAGCGAGGGGACAGCTAGCACAGATACGCAGTATTTT
>-|TRBJ2-2|TRBV7-2|TRBD2
CASSPRLAGTLFPGELFF
TGTGCCAGCAGCCCCCGACTAGCGGGGACCCTTTTTCCCGGGGAGCTGTTTTTT
>-|TRBJ1-1|TRBV15|TRBD1
CATSVPDETGPNTEAFF
TGTGCCACCAGCGTACCCGATGAGACAGGGCCGAACACTGAAGCTTTCTTT
>once|TRBJ2-7|TRBV9|TRBD2
CASSPQKMTSGRMYEQYF
TGTGCCAGCAGCCCTCAGAAAATGACTAGCGGGAGAATGTACGAGCAGTACTTC
>-|TRBJ2-5|TRBV14|-
CASSQDWRTQYF
TGTGCCAGCAGCCAAGATTGGCGAACCCAGTACTTC
>-|TRBJ2-7|TRBV6-1|TRBD1
CAVGRDRGDEQYF
TGTGCCGTTGGCCGGGACAGAGGGGACGAGCAGTACTTC
>-|TRBJ1-6|TRBV19|-
CASSSKSSYNSPLHF
TGTGCCAGTAGCTCTAAAAGCTCCTATAATTCACCCCTCCACTTT
>few|TRBJ1-1|TRBV12-5|-
CASGLVLGAEAFF
TGTGCTAGTGGTTTGGTACTCGGGGCTGAAGCTTTCTTT
>-|TRBJ2-3|TRBV28|TRBD2
CASSSTSLPRLAGGADTQYF
TGTGCCAGCAGTTCAACCTCACTGCCTAGACTAGCGGGGGGTGCAGATACGCAGTATTTT
>-|TRBJ2-1|TRBV7-7|TRBD2
CASSLGPLAGVFYKAEQFF
TGTGCCAGCAGCTTAGGTCCACTAGCGGGAGTTTTCTACAAGGCAGAGCAGTTCTTC
>-|TRBJ1-2|TRBV28|-
CASSYTELSYYGYTF
TGTGCCAGCAGTTATACAGAGTTATCGTACTATGGCTACACCTTC
>-|TRBJ2-1|TRBV6-4|-
CASSERTYNEQFF
TGTGCCAGCAGTGAAAGGACTTACAATGAGCAGTTCTTC
>once|TRBJ1-5|TRBV6-4|-
CASSRTDEPNQPQHF
TGTGCCAGCAGCCGGACAGACGAGCCCAATCAGCCCCAGCATTTT
>once|TRBJ2-3|TRBV19|TRBD2
CASTPSGTPDSDTQYF
TGTGCCAGTACCCCTAGCGGGACACCGGATTCGGATACGCAGTATTTT
>once|TRBJ1-2|TRBV6-4|-
CASSDSLQGFDGYTF
TGTGCCAGCAGTGACAGCCTACAGGGATTCGATGGCTACACCTTC
>-|TRBJ2-5|TRBV6-5|-
CASSLPGVETQYF
TGTGCCAGCAGTCTCCCGGGGGTAGAGACCCAGTACTTC
>-|TRBJ1-1|TRBV29-1|-
CSVAAPTEAFF
TGCAGCGTTGCCGCGCCCACTGAAGCTTTCTTT
>-|TRBJ1-1|TRBV7-9|-
CASSLGRAEAFF
TGTGCCAGCAGCCTAGGTCGGGCTGAAGCTTTCTTT
>medium-sized|TRBJ1-1|TRBV5-1|-
CASSLAGRGNTEAFF
TGCGCCAGCAGCTTGGCCGGCAGGGGAAACACTGAAGCTTTCTTT
>-|TRBJ1-1|TRBV21-1|-
CASGGHRMNTEAFF
TGTGCCAGCGGGGGACACCGCATGAACACTGAAGCTTTCTTT
>-|TRBJ1-5|TRBV5-5|TRBD1
CASSLVPGQGNQPQHF
TGTGCCAGCAGCTTGGTTCCGGGACAGGGAAATCAGCCCCAGCATTTT
>-|TRBJ1-2|TRBV5-6|-
CASSTRTAIFNYGYTF
TGTGCCAGCAGCACAAGGACAGCCATCTTTAACTATGGCTACACCTTC
>-|TRBJ1-1|TRBV9|-
CASSPKIASTEAFF
TGTGCCAGCAGCCCAAAGATCGCGAGCACTGAAGCTTTCTTT
>-|TRBJ1-1|TRBV6-6|-
CAYTRRAFF
TGTGCCTACACCCGGCGAGCTTTCTTT
>-|TRBJ1-5|TRBV19|-
CASSISLSQPQHF
TGTGCCAGTAGTATTTCCTTATCTCAGCCCCAGCATTTT
>-|TRBJ1-1|TRBV30|-
CAWSFGFEAFF
TGTGCCTGGAGTTTTGGTTTTGAAGCTTTCTTT
>once|TRBJ2-1|TRBV4-1|TRBD2
CASSQERVWGLATLF
TGCGCCAGCAGCCAAGAGCGGGTGTGGGGACTAGCGACACTCTTC
>-|TRBJ2-2|TRBV9|-
CASSVDLGPGELFF
TGTGCCAGCAGCGTAGATCTAGGACCCGGGGAGCTGTTTTTT
>-|TRBJ2-5|TRBV10-2|-
CASTDPPGETQYF
TGCGCCAGCACCGACCCCCCGGGGGAGACCCAGTACTTC
>-|TRBJ2-7|TRBV27|-
CASSLVRTGGYEQYF
TGTGCCAGCAGTTTAGTGAGGACCGGTGGCTACGAGCAGTACTTC
>-|TRBJ1-2|TRBV14|-
CASSLGGDGYTF
TGTGCCAGCAGCCTGGGTGGAGATGGCTACACCTTC
>-|TRBJ2-1|TRBV11-2|-
CASRLDGTTYNEQFF
TGTGCCAGCAGGCTAGACGGAACAACCTACAATGAGCAGTTCTTC
>-|TRBJ2-3|TRBV27|TRBD2
CASTLLAGVRDTQYF
TGTGCCAGCACCCTACTAGCGGGAGTTCGAGATACGCAGTATTTT
>-|TRBJ1-4|TRBV29-1|TRBD1
CSVEEGFEGGVNEKLFF
TGCAGCGTTGAAGAGGGATTCGAAGGGGGCGTCAATGAAAAACTGTTTTTT
>once|TRBJ2-1|TRBV7-6|-
CASSSDLTYNEQFF
TGTGCCAGCAGCTCCGATCTTACCTACAATGAGCAGTTCTTC
>-|TRBJ2-3|TRBV6-6|-
CASSEEDTQYF
TGTGCCAGCTCGGAGGAAGATACGCAGTATTTT
>-|TRBJ2-5|TRBV6-5|-
CASSYSFSIPLETQYF
TGTGCCAGCAGTTACTCGTTTTCGATACCCCTAGAGACCCAGTACTTC
>-|TRBJ2-7|TRBV7-9|-
CASRLGNEQYF
TGTGCCAGCAGGTTGGGAAACGAGCAGTACTTC
>-|TRBJ2-7|TRBV19|TRBD2
CASSIGAGAIYEQYF
TGTGCCAGTAGTATCGGGGCGGGAGCGATCTACGAGCAGTACTTC
>-|TRBJ2-3|TRBV5-6|-
CASSLGGIADTQYF
TGTGCCAGCAGCTTGGGGGGAATAGCGGATACGCAGTATTTT
>-|TRBJ2-7|TRBV29-1|-
CSVLIGGPYEQYF
TGCAGCGTCCTCATCGGAGGGCCCTACGAGCAGTACTTC